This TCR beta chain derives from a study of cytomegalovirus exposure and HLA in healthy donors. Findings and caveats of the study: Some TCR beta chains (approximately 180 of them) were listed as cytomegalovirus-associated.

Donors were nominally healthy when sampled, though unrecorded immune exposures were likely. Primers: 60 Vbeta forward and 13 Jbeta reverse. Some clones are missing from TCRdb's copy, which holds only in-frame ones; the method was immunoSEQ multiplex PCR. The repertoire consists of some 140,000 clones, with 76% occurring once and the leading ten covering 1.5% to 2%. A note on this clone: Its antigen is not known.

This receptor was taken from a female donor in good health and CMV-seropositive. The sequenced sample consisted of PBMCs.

CDR3: CASSPSGGGGASDTQYF. The CDR3 DNA reads TGTGCCAGCAGCCCATCCGGGGGTGGGGGGGCGTCCGATACGCAGTATTTT. This chain uses TRBV7-2 with TRBJ2-3; maybe TRBD2 (7 bases). CDR1 is SGHTA, CDR2 FQGNSA, per germline. There are 17 residues in the CDR3. V was shortened by 5 bases and J by 6 bases, with 24 bases between the two germline ends.